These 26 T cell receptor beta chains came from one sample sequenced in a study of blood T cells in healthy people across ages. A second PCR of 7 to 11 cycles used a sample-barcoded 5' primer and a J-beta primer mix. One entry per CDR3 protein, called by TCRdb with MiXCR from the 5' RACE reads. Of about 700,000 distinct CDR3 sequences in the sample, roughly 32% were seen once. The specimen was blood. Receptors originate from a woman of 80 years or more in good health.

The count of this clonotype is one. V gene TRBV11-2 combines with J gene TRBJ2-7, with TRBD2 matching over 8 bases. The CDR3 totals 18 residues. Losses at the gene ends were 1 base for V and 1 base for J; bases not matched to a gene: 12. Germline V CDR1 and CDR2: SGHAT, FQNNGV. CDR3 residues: CASSLALMGTSHSYEQYF. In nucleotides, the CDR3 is TGTGCCAGCAGCTTAGCGCTTATGGGGACTAGTCATTCCTACGAGCAGTACTTC.

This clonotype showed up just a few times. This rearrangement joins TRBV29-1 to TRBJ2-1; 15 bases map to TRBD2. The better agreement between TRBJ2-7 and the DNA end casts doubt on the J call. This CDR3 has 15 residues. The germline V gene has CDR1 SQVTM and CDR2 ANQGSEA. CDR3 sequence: CSVGTSGGAYNEQYF. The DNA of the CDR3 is TGCAGCGTTGGGACTAGCGGGGGGGCCTACAATGAGCAGTACTTC.

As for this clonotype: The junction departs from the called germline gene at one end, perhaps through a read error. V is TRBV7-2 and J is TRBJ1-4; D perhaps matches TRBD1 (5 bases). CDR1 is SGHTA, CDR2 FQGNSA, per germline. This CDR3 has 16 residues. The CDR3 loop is CASSLQGAATNGKLFF. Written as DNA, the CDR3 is TGTGCCAGCAGCTTACAGGGCGCTGCAACTAATGGAAAACTGTTTTTT.

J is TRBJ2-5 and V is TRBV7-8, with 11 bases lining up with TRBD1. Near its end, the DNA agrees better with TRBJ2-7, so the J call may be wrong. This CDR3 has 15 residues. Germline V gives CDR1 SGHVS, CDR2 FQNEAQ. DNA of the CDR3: TGTGCCAGCAGCGGATGGGACAGGGGGTCTCGCGAGCAGTACTTC. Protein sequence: CASSGWDRGSREQYF.

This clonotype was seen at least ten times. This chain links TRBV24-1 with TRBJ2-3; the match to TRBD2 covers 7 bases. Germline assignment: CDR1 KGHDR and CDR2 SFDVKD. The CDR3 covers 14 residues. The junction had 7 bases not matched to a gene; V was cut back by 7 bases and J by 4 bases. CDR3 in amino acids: CATSPRAGSDTQYF. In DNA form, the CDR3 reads TGTGCCACCAGCCCCAGAGCGGGGTCAGATACGCAGTATTTT.

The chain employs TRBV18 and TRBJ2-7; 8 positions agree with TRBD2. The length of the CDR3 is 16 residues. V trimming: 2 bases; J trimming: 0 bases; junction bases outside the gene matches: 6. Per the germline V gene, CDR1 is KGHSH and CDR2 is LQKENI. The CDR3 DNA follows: TGTGCCAGCTCACCAAGTAGCGGGGTACTCTCCTACGAGCAGTACTTC. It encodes CASSPSSGVLSYEQYF.

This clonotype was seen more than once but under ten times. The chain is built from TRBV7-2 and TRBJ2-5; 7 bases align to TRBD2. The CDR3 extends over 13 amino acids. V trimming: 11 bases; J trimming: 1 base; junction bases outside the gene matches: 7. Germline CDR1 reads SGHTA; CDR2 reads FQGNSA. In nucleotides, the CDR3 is TGTGCCTCCGGCCCTAGCGGCCAAGAGACCCAGTACTTC. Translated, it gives CASGPSGQETQYF.

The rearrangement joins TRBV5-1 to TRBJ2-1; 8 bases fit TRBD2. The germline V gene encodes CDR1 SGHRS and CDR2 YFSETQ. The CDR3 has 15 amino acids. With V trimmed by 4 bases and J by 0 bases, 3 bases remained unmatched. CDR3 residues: CASSTGLDSYNEQFF. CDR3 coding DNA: TGCGCCAGCAGCACGGGACTAGACTCCTACAATGAGCAGTTCTTC.

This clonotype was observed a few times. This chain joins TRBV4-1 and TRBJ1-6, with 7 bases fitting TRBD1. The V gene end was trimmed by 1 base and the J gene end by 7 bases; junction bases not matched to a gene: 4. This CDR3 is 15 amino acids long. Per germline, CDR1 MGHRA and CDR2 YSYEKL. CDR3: CASSQADRENSPLHF. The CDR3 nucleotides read TGCGCCAGCAGCCAAGCTGACAGGGAGAATTCACCCCTCCACTTT.

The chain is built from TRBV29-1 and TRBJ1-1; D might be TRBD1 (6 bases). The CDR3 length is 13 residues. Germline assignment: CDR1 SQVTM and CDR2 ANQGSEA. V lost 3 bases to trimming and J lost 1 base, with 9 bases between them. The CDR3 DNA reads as TGCAGCGTTGACCCACAGGGGAACACTGAAGCTTTCTTT. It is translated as CSVDPQGNTEAFF.

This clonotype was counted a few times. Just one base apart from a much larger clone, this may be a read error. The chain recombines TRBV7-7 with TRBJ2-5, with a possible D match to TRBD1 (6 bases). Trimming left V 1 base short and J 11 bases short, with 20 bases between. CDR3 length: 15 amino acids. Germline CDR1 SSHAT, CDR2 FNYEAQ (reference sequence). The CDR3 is CASSLGGTRGNEQYF. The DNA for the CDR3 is TGTGCCAGCAGCTTAGGGGGGACCAGGGGCAATGAGCAGTACTTC.

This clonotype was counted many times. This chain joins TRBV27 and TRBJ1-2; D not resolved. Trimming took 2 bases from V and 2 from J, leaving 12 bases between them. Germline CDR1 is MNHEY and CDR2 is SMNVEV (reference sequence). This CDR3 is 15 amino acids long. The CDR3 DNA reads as TGTGCCAGCAGTTTACGGGCTCCGGGCAACTATGGCTACACCTTC. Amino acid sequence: CASSLRAPGNYGYTF.

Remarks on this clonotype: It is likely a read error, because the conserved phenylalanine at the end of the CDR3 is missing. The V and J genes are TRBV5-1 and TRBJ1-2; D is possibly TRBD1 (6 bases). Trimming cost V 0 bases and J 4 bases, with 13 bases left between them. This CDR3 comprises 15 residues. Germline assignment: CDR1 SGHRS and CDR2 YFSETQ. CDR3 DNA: TGCGCCAGCAGCTTGGTCCCAGGGGAGGCCTATGGCTACACCTGC. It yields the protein CASSLVPGEAYGYTC.

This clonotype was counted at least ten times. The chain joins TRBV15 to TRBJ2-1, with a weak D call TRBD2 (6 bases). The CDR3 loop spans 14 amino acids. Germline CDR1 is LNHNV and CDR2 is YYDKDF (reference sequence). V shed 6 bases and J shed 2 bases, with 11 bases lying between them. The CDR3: CATSSGRTYNEQFF. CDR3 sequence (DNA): TGTGCCACCAGTAGCGGACGAACCTACAATGAGCAGTTCTTC.

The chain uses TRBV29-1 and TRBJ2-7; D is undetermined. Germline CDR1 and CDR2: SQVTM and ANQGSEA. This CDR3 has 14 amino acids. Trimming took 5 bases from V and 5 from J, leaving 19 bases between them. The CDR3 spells CSVFPRGESHEQYF. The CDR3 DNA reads TGCAGCGTTTTCCCCCGCGGAGAGAGCCACGAGCAGTACTTC.

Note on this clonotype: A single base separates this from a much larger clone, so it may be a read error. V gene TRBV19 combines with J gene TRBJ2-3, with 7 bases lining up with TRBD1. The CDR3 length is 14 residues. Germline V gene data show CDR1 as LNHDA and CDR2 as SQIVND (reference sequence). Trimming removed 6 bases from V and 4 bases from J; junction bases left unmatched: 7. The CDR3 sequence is CASRPTGTADTQYF. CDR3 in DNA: TGTGCCAGTAGGCCGACAGGGACGGCAGATACGCAGTATTTT.

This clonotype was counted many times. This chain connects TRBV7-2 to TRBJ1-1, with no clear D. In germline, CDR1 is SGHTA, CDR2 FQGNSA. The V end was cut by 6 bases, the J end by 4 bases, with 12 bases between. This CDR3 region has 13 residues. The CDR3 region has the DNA TGTGCCAGCAGGCTAAGAAGAGGCACTGAAGCTTTCTTT. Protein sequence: CASRLRRGTEAFF.

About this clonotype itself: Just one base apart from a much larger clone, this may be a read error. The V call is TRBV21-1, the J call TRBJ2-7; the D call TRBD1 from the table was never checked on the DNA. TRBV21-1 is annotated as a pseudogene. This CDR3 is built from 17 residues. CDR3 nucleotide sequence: TGTGCCAGCACCAATACCGGAGGCAGGGGGCCCTCCTACGAGCAGTACTTC. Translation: CASTNTGGRGPSYEQYF.

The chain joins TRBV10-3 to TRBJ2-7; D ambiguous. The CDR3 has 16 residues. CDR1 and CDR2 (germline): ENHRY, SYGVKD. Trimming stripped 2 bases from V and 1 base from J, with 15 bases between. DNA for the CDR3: TGTGCCATCAGTGAGGGGTTGGGTCAAAGATCCTACGAGCAGTACTTC. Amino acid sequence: CAISEGLGQRSYEQYF.

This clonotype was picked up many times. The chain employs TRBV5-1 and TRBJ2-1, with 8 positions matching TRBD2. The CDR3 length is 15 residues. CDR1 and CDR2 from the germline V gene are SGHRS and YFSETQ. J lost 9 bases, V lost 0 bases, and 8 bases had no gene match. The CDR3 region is CASSLARGGAAEQFF. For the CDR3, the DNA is TGCGCCAGCAGCTTGGCCCGGGGGGGGGCGGCTGAGCAGTTCTTC.

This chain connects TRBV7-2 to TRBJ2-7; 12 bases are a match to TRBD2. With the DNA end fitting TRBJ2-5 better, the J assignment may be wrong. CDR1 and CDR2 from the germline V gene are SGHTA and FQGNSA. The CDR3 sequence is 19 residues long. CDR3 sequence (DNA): TGTGCCAGCAGCTTAGGGGCGCTAGCGGGGGGGGGACCAAGAGAGACCCAGTACTTC. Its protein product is CASSLGALAGGGPRETQYF.

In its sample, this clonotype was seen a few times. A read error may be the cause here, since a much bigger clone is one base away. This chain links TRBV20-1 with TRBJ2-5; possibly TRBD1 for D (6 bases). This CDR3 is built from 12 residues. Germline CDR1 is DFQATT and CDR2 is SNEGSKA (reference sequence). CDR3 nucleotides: TGCAGGGCTAATCAGGGGCCGGAGACCCAGTACTTC. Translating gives CRANQGPETQYF.

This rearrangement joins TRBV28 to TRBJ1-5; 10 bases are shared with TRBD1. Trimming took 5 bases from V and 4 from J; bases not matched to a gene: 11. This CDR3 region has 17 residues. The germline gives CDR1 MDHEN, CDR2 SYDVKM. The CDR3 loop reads CASSPGQGGAGNQPQHF. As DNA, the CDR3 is TGTGCCAGCAGTCCAGGACAGGGGGGGGCGGGTAATCAGCCCCAGCATTTT.

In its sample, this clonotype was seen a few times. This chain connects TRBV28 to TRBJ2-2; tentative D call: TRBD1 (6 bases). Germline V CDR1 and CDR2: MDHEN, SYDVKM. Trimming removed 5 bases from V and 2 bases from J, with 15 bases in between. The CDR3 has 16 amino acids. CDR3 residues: CASSPSGTPNTGELFF. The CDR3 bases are TGTGCCAGCAGTCCCTCCGGGACACCTAACACCGGGGAGCTGTTTTTT.

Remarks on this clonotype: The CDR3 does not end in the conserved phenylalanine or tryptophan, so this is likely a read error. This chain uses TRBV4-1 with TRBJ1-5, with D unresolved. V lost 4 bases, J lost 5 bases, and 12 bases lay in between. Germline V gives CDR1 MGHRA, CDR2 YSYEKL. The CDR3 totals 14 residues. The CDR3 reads CASSLDSSHQPQHY. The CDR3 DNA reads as TGCGCCAGCAGCCTAGATTCTTCTCATCAGCCCCAGCATTAT.

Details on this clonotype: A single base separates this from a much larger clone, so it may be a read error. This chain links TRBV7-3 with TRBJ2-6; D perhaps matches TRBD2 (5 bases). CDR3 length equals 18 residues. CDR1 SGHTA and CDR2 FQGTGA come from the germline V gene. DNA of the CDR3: TGTGCCGGCAGCCCAGGAGGCCCAATGGCGCGTGGGGCCAACGTCCTGACTTTC. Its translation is CAGSPGGPMARGANVLTF.